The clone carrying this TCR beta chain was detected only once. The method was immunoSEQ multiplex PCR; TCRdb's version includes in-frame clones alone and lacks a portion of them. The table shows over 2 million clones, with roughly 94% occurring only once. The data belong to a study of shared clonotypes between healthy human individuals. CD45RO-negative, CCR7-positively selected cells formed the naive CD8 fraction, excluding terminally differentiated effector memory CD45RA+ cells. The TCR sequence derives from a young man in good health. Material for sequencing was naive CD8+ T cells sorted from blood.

The CDR3 loop reads CASSEPTGQGTGNSPLHF. The CDR3 region has the DNA TGTGCCAGCAGTGAACCAACGGGACAGGGAACGGGAAATTCACCCCTCCACTTT. The V and J genes are TRBV6-1 and TRBJ1-6; 9 bases match TRBD1. After removal of 2 bases from V and 7 bases from J, the junction contained 12 bases not matched to a gene. Germline values: CDR1 MNHNS, CDR2 SASEGT. This CDR3 has 18 residues.